The entry below gives a single T cell receptor beta chain sequence along with its context. This clone's antigen is unknown. No qualities accompany the bases; no much larger clone lies one base away. The germline V gene encodes CDR1 DFQATT and CDR2 SNEGSKA (reference sequence). The CDR3 goes from the cysteine to the phenylalanine over 14 residues. The retained sequence is limited to the CDR3, 42 bases, with the frame set at the first base. Preparation of the library involved 5' RACE. Sequencer: Illumina HiSeq 2500. A second PCR of about 6 to 12 cycles was run with a J-beta primer mix and a sample-barcoded 5' primer. Each TCR beta cDNA molecule received a unique molecular identifier from a template-switch 5' adaptor carrying 12 random nucleotides. At least 2.5 million CDR3-containing paired-end reads were obtained from each sample. First-strand cDNA was synthesized from all RNA with the Mint cDNA synthesis kit, primed by a TRBC-specific oligonucleotide. Following uracil-DNA glycosylase treatment, all cDNA underwent a first 18-cycle PCR with the universal primers M1SS and BC2_uni_R. From the authors' description of their analysis: For normalization, 1 million high-quality reads, each with a distinct molecular identifier, were randomly selected from each sample. Reads sharing molecular identifiers were discarded rather than binned into consensus sequences. MiTCR, run with a Q25 quality threshold and the strictest error-elimination algorithm, handled CDR3 identification, clonotype clustering and error correction. Lower-bound total TCR beta diversity was estimated with a nonparametric unseen species model using Euler transformation. TCRdb reworked the public reads: Q25 trimming with fastp, MiXCR clone assembly, productive beta chains retained. A single entry per CDR3 protein holds the most common genes and DNA from its merged rows. These V and J calls rely on TCRdb rather than the paper's analysis. The table for this sample lists hundreds of thousands of distinct CDR3 sequences; about 28% of them were counted only once. Roughly 14% of the sample rests with the top ten.

The approximately 41 donors, aged about 6 to 100 years, were systemically healthy Caucasian individuals from Russia. Each donor gave approximately 10 milliliters of peripheral blood, collected into EDTA-treated Vacutainer tubes. PBMCs were isolated by Ficoll-Paque density-gradient centrifugation, with at least 6 million obtained per sample. Trizol reagent was used to extract total RNA from PBMCs, with at least 5 micrograms per sample. For every donor, an aliquot of PBMCs went through flow cytometry to measure the percentages of naive CD45RAhigh/CD27high T cells. The data originate from a study of blood T cells in healthy people across ages (dated by TCRdb to between 2014 and 2016). For the study in its entirety: Template switching captured roughly one uniquely barcoded TCR beta cDNA molecule per two T cells in model experiments. To track age-related changes in TCR beta repertoire diversity, the study relied on deep sequencing normalized with unique cDNA molecular identifiers. Donors were grouped into four age groups: young (average roughly 17 years), middle-aged (over 35), aged (around 60) and long-lived (approximately 82). To avoid experimental bias, donors of different ages were spread randomly across the sequencing lanes. For two donors (one aged 18 to 29 and one aged 80 or older), the study analyzed two additional independent replicas of 1 million unique cDNA reads from the same blood draw. Summary of the overall study and its limitations: As age increased, observed TCR beta diversity per million T cells dropped in a roughly linear way, and a significant reduction was already evident by age around 41. Because the CMV infection status of the donors was unknown, age-related changes in expanded clonotypes may potentially have been confounded. Compared with the aged group, the long-lived group had more naive CD4+ T cells, fewer expanded clones and increased TCR diversity, suggesting age selection. Bulk unsorted PBMC profiling prevented conclusive comparison of naive and antigen-experienced compartments. Estimates of total diversity based on one million sequenced T cells were regarded as lower bounds and as underestimates. There was a strong correlation between observed TCR beta diversity and the percentage of naive T cells measured by flow cytometry.

The clonotype comes from a woman aged 80 or older in good health. Input material: blood. The chain employs TRBV20-1 and TRBJ2-1, with 9 central nucleotides matching TRBD1. The J call may be in error: the DNA end matches TRBJ2-7 better. The nucleotides read TGCAGTGCCCAGGGACAGGGTTCCTACAATGAGCAGTACTTC. This translates into CSAQGQGSYNEQYF.